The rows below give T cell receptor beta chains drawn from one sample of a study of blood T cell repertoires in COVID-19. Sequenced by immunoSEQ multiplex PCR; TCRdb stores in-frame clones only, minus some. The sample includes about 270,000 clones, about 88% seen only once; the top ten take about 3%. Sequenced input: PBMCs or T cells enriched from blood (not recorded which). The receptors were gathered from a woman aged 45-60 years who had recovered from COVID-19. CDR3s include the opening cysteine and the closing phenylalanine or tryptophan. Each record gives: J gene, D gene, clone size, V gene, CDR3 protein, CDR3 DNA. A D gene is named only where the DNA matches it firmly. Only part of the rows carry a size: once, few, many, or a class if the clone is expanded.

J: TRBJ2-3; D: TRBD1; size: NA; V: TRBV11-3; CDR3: CASSGGQADTQYF; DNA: TGTGCCAGCAGCGGAGGACAGGCAGATACGCAGTATTTT
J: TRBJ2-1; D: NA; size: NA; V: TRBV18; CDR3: CASSPQVIGLGSNEQFF; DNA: TGTGCCAGCTCACCACAAGTTATAGGACTCGGATCGAATGAGCAGTTCTTC
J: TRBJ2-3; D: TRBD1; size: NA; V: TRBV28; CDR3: CASSGDRETDTQYF; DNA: TGTGCCAGCAGTGGGGACAGAGAGACAGATACGCAGTATTTT
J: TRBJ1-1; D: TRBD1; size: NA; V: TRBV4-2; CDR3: CASSQNHRGTEAFF; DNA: TGTGCCAGCAGCCAAAACCACAGGGGGACTGAAGCTTTCTTT
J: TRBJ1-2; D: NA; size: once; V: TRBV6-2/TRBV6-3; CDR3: CASSTTAYGYTF; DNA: TGTGCCAGCAGTACGACAGCCTATGGCTACACCTTC
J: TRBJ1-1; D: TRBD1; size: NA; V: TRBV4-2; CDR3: CASSLLTGGNTEAFF; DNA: TGTGCCAGCAGCCTTCTGACAGGGGGGAACACTGAAGCTTTCTTT
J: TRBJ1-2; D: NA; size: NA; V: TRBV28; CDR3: CASSISYGYTF; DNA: TGTGCCAGCAGCATTTCCTATGGCTACACCTTC
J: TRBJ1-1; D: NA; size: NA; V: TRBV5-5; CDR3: CASSVDTGWTEAFF; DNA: TGTGCCAGCAGCGTAGACACAGGGTGGACTGAAGCTTTCTTT
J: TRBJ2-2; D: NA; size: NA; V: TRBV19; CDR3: CASQRVNTGELFF; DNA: TGTGCCAGCCAGCGGGTCAACACCGGGGAGCTGTTTTTT
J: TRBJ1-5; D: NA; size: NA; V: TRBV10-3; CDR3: CAISGNPSNQPQHF; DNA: TGTGCCATCAGCGGGAATCCTAGCAATCAGCCCCAGCATTTT
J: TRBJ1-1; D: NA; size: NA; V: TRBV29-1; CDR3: CSVGREVAFF; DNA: TGCAGCGTAGGAAGGGAGGTAGCTTTCTTT
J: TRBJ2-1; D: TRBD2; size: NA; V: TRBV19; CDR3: CASSITSGRLYNEQFF; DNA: TGTGCCAGTAGTATCACTAGCGGGAGGCTCTACAATGAGCAGTTCTTC
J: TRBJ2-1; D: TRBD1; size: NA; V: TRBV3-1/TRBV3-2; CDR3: CASKQGSSGNEQFF; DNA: TGTGCCAGCAAACAGGGGAGCTCTGGGAATGAGCAGTTCTTC
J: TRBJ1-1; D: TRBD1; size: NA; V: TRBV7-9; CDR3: CASSLPRQGRNTEAFF; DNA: TGTGCCAGCAGCTTACCAAGACAGGGACGGAACACTGAAGCTTTCTTT
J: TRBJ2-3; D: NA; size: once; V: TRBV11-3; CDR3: CASSLDTGISTDTQYF; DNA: TGTGCCAGCAGCTTAGATACAGGGATTAGCACAGATACGCAGTATTTT
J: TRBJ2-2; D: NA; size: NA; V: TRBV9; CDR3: CASSVGARESTGELFF; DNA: TGTGCCAGCAGCGTAGGCGCGCGGGAAAGCACCGGGGAGCTGTTTTTT
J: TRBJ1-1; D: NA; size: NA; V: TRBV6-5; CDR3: CASSLVTGKGAEAFF; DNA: TGTGCCAGCAGTCTTGTAACAGGGAAGGGTGCTGAAGCTTTCTTT
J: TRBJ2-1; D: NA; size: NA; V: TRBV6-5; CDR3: CASVDRVRRDNEQFF; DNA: TGTGCCAGCGTAGACAGGGTAAGGAGGGACAATGAGCAGTTCTTC
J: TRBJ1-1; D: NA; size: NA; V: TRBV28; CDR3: CASSLESLGGEAFF; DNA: TGTGCCAGCAGTTTAGAATCCCTCGGCGGTGAAGCTTTCTTT
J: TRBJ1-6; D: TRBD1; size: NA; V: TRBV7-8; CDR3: CASSLRDPGQLNSPLHF; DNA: TGTGCCAGCAGCCTCCGAGACCCGGGACAGCTAAATTCACCCCTCCACTTT
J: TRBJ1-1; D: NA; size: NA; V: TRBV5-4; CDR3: CASSAGNTEAFF; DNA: TGTGCCAGCAGCGCCGGGAACACTGAAGCTTTCTTT
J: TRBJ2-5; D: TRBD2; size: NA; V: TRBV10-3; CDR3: CAISRTSPQETQYF; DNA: TGTGCCATCAGTCGGACTAGCCCCCAAGAGACCCAGTACTTC
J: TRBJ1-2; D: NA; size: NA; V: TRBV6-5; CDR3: CASRNQGNRDGYTF; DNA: TGTGCCAGCAGGAACCAGGGGAATCGGGATGGCTACACCTTC
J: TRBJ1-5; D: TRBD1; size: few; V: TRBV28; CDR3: CASRPGTGSRSNQPQHF; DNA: TGTGCCAGCAGACCCGGGACAGGGAGCAGGAGCAATCAGCCCCAGCATTTT
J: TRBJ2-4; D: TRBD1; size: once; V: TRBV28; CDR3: CATKRQGGTKNIQYF; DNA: TGTGCCACCAAAAGACAGGGGGGTACCAAAAACATTCAGTACTTC
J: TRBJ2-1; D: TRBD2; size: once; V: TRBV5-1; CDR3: CASSSAQTSGNEQFF; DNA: TGCGCCAGCAGCTCCGCACAGACTAGCGGCAATGAGCAGTTCTTC